This TCR beta chain was profiled in a study of spatial heterogeneity in lung cancer. This clonotype was recorded a few times. Its specificity is not known. The time point: sample taken at primary tumor resection. Extraction of whole RNA from tumor, nontumor lung or frozen PBMC preceded unsorted sequencing. The donors comprised approximately 75 untreated early-stage non-small cell lung cancer patients. Individually, TCR cDNA molecules were each labelled with a unique molecular identifier. TCRdb ran MiXCR on the 5' RACE reads and lists one entry per CDR3 protein. The sample gives more than 75,000 distinct CDR3 sequences, over 10% of which show up once; roughly 4.2% is in the top ten. General study points: Detection of ubiquitous tumor TCRs in blood was higher at resection than follow-up.

The starting material was PBMCs, obtained at surgery. The clonotype comes from a male donor with early-stage non-small cell lung cancer.

The CDR3 region is CSVEVGWEVAGYGYTF. For the CDR3, the DNA is TGCAGCGTTGAAGTAGGCTGGGAAGTGGCGGGCTATGGCTACACCTTC. This rearrangement joins TRBV29-1 to TRBJ1-2; D call uncertain. The V and J ends lost 1 base and 4 bases respectively, with 19 bases between them. CDR3 length: 16 amino acids. Germline loops: CDR1 SQVTM, CDR2 ANQGSEA.